This entry features one TCR beta chain sequence. Its recognized antigen is unknown. No base-level quality is on record; no much larger clone is a single base apart. The sample is drawn from a study of radiation and T cells in renal cell carcinoma (dated by TCRdb to 2018 to 2020). For context, the study as a whole: In total, roughly 53 samples underwent TCR beta sequencing: 25 or so tumors plus 27 peripheral blood samples. The final blood draw was performed at 4 weeks after radiation, at the same time as nephrectomy. Across all 50 or so samples, more than 4,000,000 unique CDR3 nucleotide sequences, encoding 2.5 million to 3 million unique CDR3 amino acid sequences, were identified. Results the study describes overall, beyond this receptor: Effects of radiation dose or scheduling on the TCR repertoire could not be addressed with the single-armed trial design. Because pretreatment tumor biopsies were not available, the study could not determine whether clonotypes were already present within the tumor at baseline. In blood, the top tumor clonotypes increased between baseline and 2 weeks post-radiation and then shrank by 4 weeks, which suggests that tumor-resident clones expanded only transiently. Changes in the blood repertoire were not tracked past 4 weeks after treatment.

The sample's time point label is to be understood as: blood 4 weeks post-SBRT, at nephrectomy. Reading the label with the study, this specimen's treatment or condition is: 15 Gy SBRT to primary tumor, nephrectomy 4 weeks later. The samples were drawn from a clinical trial, where primary renal cell carcinomas were treated with 15 Gy of stereotactic body radiation therapy and then removed by nephrectomy 4 weeks afterward. To follow tumor-enriched clonotypes, peripheral blood was collected serially from radiation-treated patients at baseline and again at 2 weeks and 4 weeks after SBRT. Every patient had renal cell carcinoma of clear cell pathology. Genomic DNA for TCR sequencing was prepared using the QIAamp DNA Blood Mini Kit (Qiagen). The analyses included just those samples that passed every quality control check. V and J are truncated by 4 bases and 2 bases respectively, leaving an intervening sequence of 11 bases. The CDR3 spans 13 residues, from the cysteine through the phenylalanine. Left in the record is the CDR3 DNA by itself, 39 bases read in frame from the first base. Reading the germline V gene gives CDR1 SQVTM and CDR2 ANQGSEA.

The immunoSEQ kit was used, according to the manufacturer's recommendations, to generate TCR beta libraries from genomic DNA. To prepare the libraries, a first multiplex PCR with proprietary primers was run, followed by a second PCR that added unique barcodes, and a bead cleanup was done after each round. Each sample batch included a kit-provided positive control reaction and a negative control reaction. The final libraries underwent checking on an Agilent 4200 TapeStation D1000 ScreenTape, volumetric pooling, and quantification by qPCR. Sequencing was performed on an Illumina NextSeq500 with a MidOutput 150-cycle cartridge, and 156 Read1 and 15 Index1 cycles were run with kit custom primers. The pooled library was loaded at 0.75 to 1 pM with a roughly 20% PhiX control spike-in. The authors' pipeline ran thus. Vendor-processed data were analyzed in R, and a clonotype was defined as all T cells sharing the same CDR3 nucleotide sequence. For clone abundance analyses, frequencies were normalized to the 10,000 most abundant clones in each sample. Public T cell clones, averaging fewer than five per sample, were removed before analysis. A difference in abundance of at least 32-fold between compartments was used to define tumor-enriched and baseline blood-enriched clonotypes. A beta-binomial differential abundance model was used to identify clonotypes that expanded or contracted between blood time points. Similarity between tumor and blood repertoires was quantified using the Baroni-Urbani and Buser coefficient, and groups were compared with two-tailed Wilcoxon tests in R. The source is immuneACCESS, and TCRdb retained only in-frame sequences with V and J called. Part of the clones is not carried over; for the studies checked, unresolved V genes explain less than half of this, and the remainder is unexplained. The V and J calls and the clone size are those of that table, but D and trimming were determined from the DNA. The sample table shows tens of thousands of clones, and around four fifths are seen once. Together, the top ten hold around 9.4% of the sample.

Sequenced here: blood, sampled from a patient whose treatment included radiotherapy and nephrectomy. The rearranged segments are TRBV29-1 and TRBJ2-5, with the identity of the D gene unclear. The TCR originated in a man in his fifties with renal cell carcinoma. The CDR3 region reads CSVVRANQETQYF. At the DNA level, the sequence is TGCAGCGTTGTAAGGGCCAATCAAGAGACCCAGTACTTC.